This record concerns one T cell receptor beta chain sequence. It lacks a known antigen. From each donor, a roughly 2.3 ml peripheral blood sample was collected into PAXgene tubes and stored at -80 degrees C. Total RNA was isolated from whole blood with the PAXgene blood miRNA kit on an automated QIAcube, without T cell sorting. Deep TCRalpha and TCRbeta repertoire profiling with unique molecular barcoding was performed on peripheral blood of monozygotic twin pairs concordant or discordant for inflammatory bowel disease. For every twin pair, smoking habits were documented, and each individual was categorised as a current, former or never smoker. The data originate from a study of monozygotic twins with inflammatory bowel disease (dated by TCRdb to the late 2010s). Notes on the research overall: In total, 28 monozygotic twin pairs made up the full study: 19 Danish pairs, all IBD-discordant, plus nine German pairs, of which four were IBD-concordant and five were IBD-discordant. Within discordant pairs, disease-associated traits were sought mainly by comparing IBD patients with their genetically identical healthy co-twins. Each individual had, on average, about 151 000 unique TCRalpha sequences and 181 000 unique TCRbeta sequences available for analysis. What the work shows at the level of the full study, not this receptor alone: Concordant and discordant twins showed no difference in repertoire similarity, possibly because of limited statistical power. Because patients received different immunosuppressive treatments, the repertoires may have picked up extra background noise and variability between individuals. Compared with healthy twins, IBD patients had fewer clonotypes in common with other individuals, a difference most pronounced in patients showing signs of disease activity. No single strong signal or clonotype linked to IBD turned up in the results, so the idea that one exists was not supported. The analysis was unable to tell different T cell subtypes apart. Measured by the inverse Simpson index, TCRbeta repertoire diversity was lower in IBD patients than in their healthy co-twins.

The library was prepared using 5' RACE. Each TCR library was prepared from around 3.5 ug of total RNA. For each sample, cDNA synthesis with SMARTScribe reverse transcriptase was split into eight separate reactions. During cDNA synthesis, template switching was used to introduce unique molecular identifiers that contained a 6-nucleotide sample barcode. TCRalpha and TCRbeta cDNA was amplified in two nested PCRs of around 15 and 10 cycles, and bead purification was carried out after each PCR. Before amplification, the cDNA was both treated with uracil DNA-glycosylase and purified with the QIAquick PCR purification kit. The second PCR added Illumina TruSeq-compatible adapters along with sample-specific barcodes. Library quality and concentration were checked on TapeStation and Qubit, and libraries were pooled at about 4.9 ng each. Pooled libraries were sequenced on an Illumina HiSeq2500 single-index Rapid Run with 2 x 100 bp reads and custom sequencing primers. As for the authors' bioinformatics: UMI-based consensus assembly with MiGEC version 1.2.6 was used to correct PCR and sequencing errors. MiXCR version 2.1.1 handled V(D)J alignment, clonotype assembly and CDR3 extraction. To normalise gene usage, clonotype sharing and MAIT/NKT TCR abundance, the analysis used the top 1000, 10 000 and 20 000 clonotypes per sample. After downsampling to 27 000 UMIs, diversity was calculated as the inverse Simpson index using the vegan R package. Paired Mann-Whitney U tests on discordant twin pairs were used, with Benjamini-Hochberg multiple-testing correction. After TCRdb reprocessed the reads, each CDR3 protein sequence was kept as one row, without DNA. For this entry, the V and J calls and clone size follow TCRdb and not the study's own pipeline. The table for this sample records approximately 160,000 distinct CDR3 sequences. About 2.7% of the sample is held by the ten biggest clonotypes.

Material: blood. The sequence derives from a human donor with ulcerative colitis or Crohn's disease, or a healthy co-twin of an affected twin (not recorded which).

The CDR3 reads CASSKGIDTGSNYGYTF. The chain couples TRBV21-1 to TRBJ1-2; no DNA is available, so the TRBD1 call from TCRdb remains unchecked. TRBV21-1 is a pseudogene segment. Its CDR3 holds 17 amino acids, cysteine through phenylalanine. The nucleotide record is missing.